This T cell receptor beta chain derives from a study of somatic mutations in cytotoxic T cells in rheumatoid arthritis. Study-level background: Nearly 100% purity was obtained when some V beta antibody-stained T-cell populations were flow-sorted; these included V beta1+ cells sequenced for TCRB.

There are 15 residues in the CDR3. CDR1 is SGHAT, CDR2 FQDESV, per germline (reference sequence). Trimming shortened V by 2 bases and J by 0 bases, and 8 bases separated the two germline ends. Data came from immunoSEQ multiplex PCR; TCRdb stores just in-frame clones and leaves some out. The sample lists some 15,000 clones, around 82% occurring once. This sequence joins TRBV11-1 and TRBJ2-1; D remains ambiguous. The receptor comes from a woman in her forties or fifties with rheumatoid arthritis. The sample comprised CD8+ T cells sorted from blood. The CDR3 sequence is CASSLIQSSYNEQFF. CDR3 coding DNA: TGTGCCAGCAGCTTAATCCAGAGCTCCTACAATGAGCAGTTCTTC.